The clone carrying this T cell receptor beta chain was detected a few times. The target antigen is unknown. Germline-derived CDR1 and CDR2 are SQVTM and ANQGSEA. The CDR3 runs 12 residues. Trimming removed 3 bases from V and 5 bases from J, with 10 bases in between. The entry originates in a study of beta chain features in type 1 diabetes. Populations isolated by sorting all had purity greater than 95%. The sequenced template was cDNA made from the entire isolated RNA. Libraries were prepared by immunoSEQ multiplex PCR; TCRdb keeps only in-frame clonotypes and omits some of them. This table holds about 250,000 clones, approximately 14% found once. The study's findings and limits: When VDJ junctions were examined, type 1 diabetes patients showed fewer insertions and more deletions.

What was sequenced was naive CD4+ T cells from blood. The rearrangement links TRBV29-1 to TRBJ2-5; D might be TRBD1 (5 bases). This sequence originates from a woman in her thirties or forties in good health. DNA of the CDR3: TGCAGCGTTGAGGGGCTGGGGGAGACCCAGTACTTC. Its translation is CSVEGLGETQYF.